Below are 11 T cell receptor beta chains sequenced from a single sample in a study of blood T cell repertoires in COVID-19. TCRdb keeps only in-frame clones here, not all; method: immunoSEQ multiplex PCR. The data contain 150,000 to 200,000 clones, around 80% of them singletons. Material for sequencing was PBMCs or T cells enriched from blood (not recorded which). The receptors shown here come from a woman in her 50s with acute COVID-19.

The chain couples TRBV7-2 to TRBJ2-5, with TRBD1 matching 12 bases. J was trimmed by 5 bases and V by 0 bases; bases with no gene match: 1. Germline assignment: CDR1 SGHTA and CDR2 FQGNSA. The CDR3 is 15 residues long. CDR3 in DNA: TGTGCCAGCAGCTTAGCGGGGACAGGGGGCGAGACCCAGTACTTC. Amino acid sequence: CASSLAGTGGETQYF.

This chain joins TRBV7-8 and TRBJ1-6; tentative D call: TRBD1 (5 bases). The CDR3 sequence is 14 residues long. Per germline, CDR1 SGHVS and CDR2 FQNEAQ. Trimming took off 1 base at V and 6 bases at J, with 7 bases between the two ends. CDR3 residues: CASSLGDSNSPLHF. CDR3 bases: TGTGCCAGCAGCTTAGGAGACAGTAATTCACCCCTCCACTTT.

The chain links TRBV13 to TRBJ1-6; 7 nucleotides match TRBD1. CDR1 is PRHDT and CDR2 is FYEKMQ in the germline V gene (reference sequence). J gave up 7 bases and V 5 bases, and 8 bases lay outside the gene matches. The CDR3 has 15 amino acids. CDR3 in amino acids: CASSVGQAHNSPLHF. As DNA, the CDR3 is TGTGCCAGCAGCGTTGGACAGGCACACAATTCACCCCTCCACTTT.

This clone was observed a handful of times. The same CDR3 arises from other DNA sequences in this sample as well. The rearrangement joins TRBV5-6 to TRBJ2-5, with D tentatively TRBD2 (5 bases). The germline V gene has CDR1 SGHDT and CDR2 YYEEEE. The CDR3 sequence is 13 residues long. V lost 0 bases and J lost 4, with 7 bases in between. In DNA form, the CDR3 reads TGTGCCAGCAGCTTGGAGGCGGGAGAGACCCAGTACTTC. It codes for CASSLEAGETQYF.

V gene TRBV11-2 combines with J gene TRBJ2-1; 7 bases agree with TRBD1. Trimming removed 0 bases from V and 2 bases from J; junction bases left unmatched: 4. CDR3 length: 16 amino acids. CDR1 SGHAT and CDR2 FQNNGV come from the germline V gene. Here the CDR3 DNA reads TGTGCCAGCAGCTTAGAAGACAGGGACCCCTACAATGAGCAGTTCTTC. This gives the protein CASSLEDRDPYNEQFF.

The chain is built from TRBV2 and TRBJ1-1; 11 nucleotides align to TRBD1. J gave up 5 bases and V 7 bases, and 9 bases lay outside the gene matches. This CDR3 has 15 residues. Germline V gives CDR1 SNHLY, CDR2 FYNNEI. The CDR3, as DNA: TGTGCCAGCAAAGGACAGGGGGCGCAAGGGACTGAAGCTTTCTTT. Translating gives CASKGQGAQGTEAFF.

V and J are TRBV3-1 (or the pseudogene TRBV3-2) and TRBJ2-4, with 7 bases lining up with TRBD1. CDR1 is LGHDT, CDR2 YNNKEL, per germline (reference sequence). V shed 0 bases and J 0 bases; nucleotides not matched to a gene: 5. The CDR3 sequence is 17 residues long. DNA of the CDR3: TGTGCCAGCAGCCAAGACGGGACAGTATTAGCCAAAAACATTCAGTACTTC. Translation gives CASSQDGTVLAKNIQYF.

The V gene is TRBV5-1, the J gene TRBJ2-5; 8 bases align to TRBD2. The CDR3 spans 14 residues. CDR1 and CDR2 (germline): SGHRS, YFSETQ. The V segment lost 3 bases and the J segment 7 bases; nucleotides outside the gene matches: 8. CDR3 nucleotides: TGCGCCAGCAGCTCACCACGGGGGGGCGCGACCCAGTACTTC. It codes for CASSSPRGGATQYF.

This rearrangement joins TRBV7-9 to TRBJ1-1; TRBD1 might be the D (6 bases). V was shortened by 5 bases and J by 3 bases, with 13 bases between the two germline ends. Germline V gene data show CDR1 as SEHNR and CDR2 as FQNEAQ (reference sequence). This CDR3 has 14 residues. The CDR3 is CASSPRGGDTEAFF. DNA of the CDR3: TGTGCCAGCAGCCCCAGGGGTGGGGACACTGAAGCTTTCTTT.

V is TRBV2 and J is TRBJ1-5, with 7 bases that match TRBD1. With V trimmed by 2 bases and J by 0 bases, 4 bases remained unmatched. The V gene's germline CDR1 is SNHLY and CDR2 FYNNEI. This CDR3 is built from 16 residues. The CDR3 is CASSETGAYSNQPQHF. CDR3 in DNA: TGTGCCAGCAGTGAAACAGGGGCCTATAGCAATCAGCCCCAGCATTTT.

The CDR3 loop is CASSDGGQGYNEQFF. CDR3 in DNA: TGTGCCAGCAGCGATGGGGGACAGGGCTACAATGAGCAGTTCTTC. The chain joins TRBV11-3 to TRBJ2-1; 9 bases fit TRBD1. The V gene end was trimmed by 5 bases and the J gene end by 3 bases; junction bases not matched to a gene: 5. CDR1 and CDR2 (germline): SGHNT, YENEEA. The CDR3 contains 15 residues.